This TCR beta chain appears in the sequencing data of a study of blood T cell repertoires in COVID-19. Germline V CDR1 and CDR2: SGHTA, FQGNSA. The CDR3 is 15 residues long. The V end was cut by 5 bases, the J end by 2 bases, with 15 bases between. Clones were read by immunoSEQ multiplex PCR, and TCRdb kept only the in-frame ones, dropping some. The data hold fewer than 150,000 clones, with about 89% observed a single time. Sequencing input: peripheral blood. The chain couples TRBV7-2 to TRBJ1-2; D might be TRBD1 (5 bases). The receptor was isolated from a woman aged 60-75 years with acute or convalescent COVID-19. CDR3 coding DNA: TGTGCCAGCAGCACAGACAGCGCCACCAACTATGGCTACACCTTC. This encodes CASSTDSATNYGYTF.